This record covers a single T cell receptor (beta chain). The table came from immunoSEQ multiplex PCR; TCRdb's copy has only in-frame clones and leaves some out. This table has tens of thousands of clones, roughly 89% appearing once. The data originate from a study of T cell changes during pregnancy in multiple sclerosis. CDR1 is MDHEN, CDR2 SYDVKM, per germline. V lost 8 bases, J lost 3 bases, and 17 bases lay in between. The length of the CDR3 is 14 residues. The sequenced sample was peripheral blood, obtained in the third trimester of pregnancy. The gene calls are TRBV28 and TRBJ2-7; TRBD1 is a possible D gene (5 bases). This TCR was sampled from a female donor in good health, enrolled as a control in a pregnancy study. The CDR3 protein is CASGSQAVNYEQYF. CDR3 sequence (DNA): TGTGCCAGCGGTTCACAGGCAGTAAACTACGAGCAGTACTTC.